The T cell receptor (beta chain) under discussion was sequenced for a study of beta chain features in type 1 diabetes. Comment on this clone: Its matching antigen is unknown.

Study results and limitations: TCRB CDR3s from Type 1 diabetes patients were moderately but significantly shorter in all four CD4+ subsets.

V lost 6 bases and J 4 bases, leaving 7 bases between the germline ends. The CDR3 extends over 12 amino acids. The germline V gene encodes CDR1 MNHNS and CDR2 SASEGT. cDNA synthesis used the whole RNA isolate, giving expressed TCRB sequences. This table comes from immunoSEQ multiplex PCR, and its TCRdb copy is limited to in-frame clones, with some not included. The table includes 640,000 or so clones, 13% detected once. Sequencing was done on a sample of naive CD4+ T cells from blood. The chain recombines TRBV6-1 with TRBJ2-1; tentatively, D is TRBD1 (6 bases). This sequence was found in a man younger than 35 with type 1 diabetes. The CDR3 coding sequence is TGTGCCAGCAGGGGGGCTTACAATGAGCAGTTCTTC. This codes for CASRGAYNEQFF.